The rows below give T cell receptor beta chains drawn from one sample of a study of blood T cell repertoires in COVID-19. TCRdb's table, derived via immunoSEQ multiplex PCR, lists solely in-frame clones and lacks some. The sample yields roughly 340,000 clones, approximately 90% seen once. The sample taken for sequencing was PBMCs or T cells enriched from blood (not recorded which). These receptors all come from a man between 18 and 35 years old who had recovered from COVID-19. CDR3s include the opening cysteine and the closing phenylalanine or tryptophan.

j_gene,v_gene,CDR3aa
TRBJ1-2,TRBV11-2,CASSRDRDHGYTF
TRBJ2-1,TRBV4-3,CASSPKISSYNEQFF
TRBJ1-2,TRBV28,CASSLPTVNGGYGYTF
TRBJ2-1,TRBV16,CASSQSLGASGTLFYNEQFF
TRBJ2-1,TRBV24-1,CATSDRDSYNEQFF
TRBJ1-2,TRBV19,CASSSRKGKRYGYTF
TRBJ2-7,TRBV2,CASSAAGGFYEQYF
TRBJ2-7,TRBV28,CACNQGSASAREQYF
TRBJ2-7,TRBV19,CASNYPRSYEQYF
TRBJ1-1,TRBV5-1,CASSLGAGPLTEAFF
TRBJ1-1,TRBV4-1,CASSRGETNTEAFF
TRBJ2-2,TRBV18,CASSPYRDNTGELFF
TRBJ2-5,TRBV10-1,CASIRQGSQETQYF
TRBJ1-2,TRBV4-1,CASSHLVKGAGNYGYTF
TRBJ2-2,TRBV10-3,CAISKQGIGELFF
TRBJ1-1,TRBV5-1,CASSLATATEAFF
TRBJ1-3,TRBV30,CAWSVGTGSVSGNTIYF
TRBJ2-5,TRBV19,CANPWDREKETQYF
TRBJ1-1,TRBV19,CASSWGLNTEAFF
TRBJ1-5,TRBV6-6,CASSYSEQPQHF
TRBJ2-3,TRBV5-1,CASSRGTGGRVTDTQYF
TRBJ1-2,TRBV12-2,CASRKDSNYGYTF
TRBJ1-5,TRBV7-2,CASSLPGQPQHF
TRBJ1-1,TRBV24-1,CATSDPGTGGTEAFF
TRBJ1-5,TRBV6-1,CASSEVGGANQPQHF
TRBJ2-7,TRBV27,CASSPGLAGAPYEQYF
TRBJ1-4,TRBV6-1,CASSRRGSEEKLFF
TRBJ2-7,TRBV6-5,CASRGIWRSSYEQYF
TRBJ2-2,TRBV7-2,CASSIRTSGRNTGELFF
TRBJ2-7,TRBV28,CASSLLAGSHEQYF
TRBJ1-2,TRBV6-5,CASSYEGGGYGYTF
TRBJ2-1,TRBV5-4,CASSYTGGVYNEQFF
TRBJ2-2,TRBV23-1,CASSSRRAGELFF
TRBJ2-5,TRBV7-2,CASSYAAGGKETQYF
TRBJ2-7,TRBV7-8,CASSLVVWDRRHEQYF
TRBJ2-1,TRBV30,CAWIGSLAEAQFF
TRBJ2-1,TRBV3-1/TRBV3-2,CASSQGTRRNEQFF
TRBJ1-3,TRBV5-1,CASSLDRAGNTIYF
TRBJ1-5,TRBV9,CASSGGESQPQHF
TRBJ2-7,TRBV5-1,CASSLGQGMAGYEQYF
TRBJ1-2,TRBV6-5,CASRLESIRGYTF
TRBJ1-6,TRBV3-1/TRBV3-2,CASSHSAGSSYNSPLHF
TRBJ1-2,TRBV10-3,CAISDYSDRAGGGYTF
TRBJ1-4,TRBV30,CAWSHRGGIDEKLFF
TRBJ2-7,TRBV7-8,CASSHQVGGAGEQYF
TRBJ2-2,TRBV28,CASRPSGTGNTGELFF
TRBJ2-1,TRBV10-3,CAIRGTSGGGDEQFF
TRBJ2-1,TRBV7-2,CASSLASESGSHNEQFF
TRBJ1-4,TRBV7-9,CASSFGQTPEKLFF
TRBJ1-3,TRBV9,CASSEGGGGSGNTIYF
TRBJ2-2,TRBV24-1,CATSDSTSAGELFF
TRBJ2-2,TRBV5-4,CASSSGTISNTGELFF
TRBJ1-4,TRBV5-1,CASSLASATNEKLFF
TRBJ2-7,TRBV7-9,CASSLLGGEQYF
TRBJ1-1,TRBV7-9,CASSPWDRAFSRTNTEAFF